This T cell receptor (beta chain) derives from a study of shared T cell receptors in the human thymus. This table comes from immunoSEQ multiplex PCR, and its TCRdb copy is limited to in-frame clones, with some not included. The sample holds some 700,000 clones, 80% to 90% seen once. V was shortened by 0 bases and J by 3 bases, with 15 bases between the two germline ends. Germline V gives CDR1 SGHNT, CDR2 YYREEE (reference sequence). This CDR3 spans 16 amino acids. This sample was shared with a second study, whose subject was human thymus T cells.

The clonotype originates from a girl less than two years old with a congenital heart defect. The sequenced material came from thymocytes. The chain joins TRBV5-4 to TRBJ1-2; D is ambiguous. This CDR3 reads CASSLALHGGDYGYTF. The DNA of the CDR3 is TGTGCCAGCAGCTTGGCGCTGCACGGCGGAGACTATGGCTACACCTTC.